Below, 30 T cell receptor beta chains from the same sample are listed, as sequenced in a study of identical twins. MiXCR, run by TCRdb on the 5' RACE reads, gives a single entry per CDR3 protein. The table has a few hundred thousand distinct CDR3 sequences, about 12% seen once. These same data were also listed under a study on yellow fever vaccine responses in identical twins.

The sequencing input was memory (CD45RO+) T cells sorted from blood. The receptors stem from a young woman in good health.

This chain joins TRBV2 and TRBJ2-3; 8 nucleotides match TRBD2. J lost 2 bases, V lost 7 bases, and 5 bases had no gene match. The CDR3 loop spans 14 amino acids. The germline CDR1 and CDR2 sequences are SNHLY and FYNNEI. The CDR3 sequence: CASTAGGTTDTQYF. The CDR3 DNA reads TGTGCCAGCACCGCGGGGGGTACCACAGATACGCAGTATTTT.

The J gene is TRBJ2-3, the V gene TRBV4-1; D may be TRBD1 (6 bases). The ends were cut back, 2 bases at V and 6 bases at J, with 15 bases in the middle. The CDR3 length is 15 residues. Germline loops: CDR1 MGHRA, CDR2 YSYEKL. This chain's CDR3 is CASSQQQGGRDTQYF. The CDR3 nucleotides read TGCGCCAGCAGCCAACAACAGGGTGGTCGGGATACGCAGTATTTT.

This clonotype came up a few times. V gene TRBV7-2 combines with J gene TRBJ1-4; D is undetermined. CDR3 size: 13 residues. Trimming removed 8 bases at V and 8 bases at J, with 15 bases between. Germline CDR1 reads SGHTA; CDR2 reads FQGNSA. CDR3 in amino acids: CASGNSRSEKLFF. The CDR3, as DNA: TGTGCCAGCGGGAACAGCCGTAGCGAAAAACTGTTTTTT.

This clonotype was detected ten times or more. This chain joins TRBV29-1 and TRBJ2-7; 8 bases map to TRBD2. Germline assignment: CDR1 SQVTM and CDR2 ANQGSEA. CDR3 length: 13 residues. The junction had 5 bases not matched to a gene; V was cut back by 3 bases and J by 4 bases. In DNA, the CDR3 is TGCAGCGTTGATATAGCGGGATCGTACGAGCAGTACTTC. Residues: CSVDIAGSYEQYF.

V usage is TRBV7-9 and J usage is TRBJ2-2; 9 bases fit TRBD1. After removal of 6 bases from V and 4 bases from J, the junction contained 6 bases not matched to a gene. The CDR3 totals 15 residues. Germline loops: CDR1 SEHNR, CDR2 FQNEAQ (reference sequence). The CDR3 bases are TGTGCCAGCAGTTGGGACAGGGTTTCCACCGGGGAGCTGTTTTTT. Protein product: CASSWDRVSTGELFF.

This clonotype was found many times. The chain recombines TRBV28 with TRBJ2-2; 8 bases map to TRBD2. V shed 3 bases and J 5 bases; nucleotides not matched to a gene: 5. The CDR3 has 15 residues. The V gene's germline CDR1 is MDHEN and CDR2 SYDVKM. The CDR3 is CASSFGGARTGELFF. DNA for the CDR3: TGTGCCAGCAGTTTCGGGGGGGCCCGGACCGGGGAGCTGTTTTTT. The variable domain in full, with the rest retrieved from reference TRBV28 and TRBJ2-2, is DVKVTQSSRYLVKRTGEKVFLECVQDMDHENMFWYRQDPGLGLRLIYFSYDVKMKEKGDIPEGYSVSREKKERFSLILESASTNQTSMYLCASSFGGARTGELFFGEGSRLTVL.

This clonotype was counted only a few times. This chain uses TRBV24-1 with TRBJ2-5; TRBD2 matches 7 bases. Germline CDR1 is KGHDR and CDR2 is SFDVKD. This CDR3 is built from 16 residues. Trimming cost V 5 bases and J 1 base; bases outside gene matches: 9. CDR3 loop: CATSASGIRLQETQYF. The CDR3 DNA reads as TGTGCCACCAGTGCCAGCGGGATACGACTCCAAGAGACCCAGTACTTC.

V gene TRBV3-1 combines with J gene TRBJ2-3, with D perhaps matching TRBD2 (6 bases). V lost 5 bases and J 2 bases, leaving 14 bases between the germline ends. Per the germline V gene, CDR1 is LGHDT and CDR2 is YNNKEL (reference sequence). This CDR3 is 15 amino acids long. CDR3: CASSSRGRNTDTQYF. CDR3 nucleotides: TGTGCCAGCAGCTCGCGGGGCCGGAACACAGATACGCAGTATTTT.

This clonotype appeared a few times. DNA for the CDR3: TGCGCCAGCAGCCCACAGGACAGGGGGTACAATCAGCCCCAGCATTTT. It encodes CASSPQDRGYNQPQHF. This chain connects TRBV5-1 to TRBJ1-5, with 10 positions matching TRBD1. CDR1 SGHRS and CDR2 YFSETQ come from the germline V gene. CDR3 length: 16 residues. V lost 4 bases and J lost 3; bases outside the gene matches: 7.

This clonotype has a count of ten or more. The chain combines TRBV20-1 with TRBJ2-2; 7 nucleotides agree with TRBD2. The CDR3 length is 16 residues. CDR1 is DFQATT and CDR2 is SNEGSKA in the germline V gene (reference sequence). Unmatched junction bases numbered 10, after V lost 4 bases and J lost 2 bases. The CDR3 sequence is CSATWAGAPNTGELFF. In nucleotides, the CDR3 is TGCAGTGCTACCTGGGCGGGAGCTCCCAACACCGGGGAGCTGTTTTTT.

This clonotype was picked up a small number of times. The V and J genes are TRBV3-1 and TRBJ1-5; 8 nucleotides align to TRBD1. J gave up 4 bases and V 1 base, and 6 bases lay outside the gene matches. The CDR3 length is 16 residues. CDR1 LGHDT and CDR2 YNNKEL come from the germline V gene (reference sequence). DNA of the CDR3: TGTGCCAGCAGCCAAGCTCCTACAGGGGGGAATCAGCCCCAGCATTTT. It yields the protein CASSQAPTGGNQPQHF.

Only a few counts were recorded for this clonotype. The V gene is TRBV10-3, the J gene TRBJ2-2; 8 positions agree with TRBD2. Losses at the gene ends were 8 bases for V and 5 bases for J; bases not matched to a gene: 7. Germline CDR1 reads ENHRY; CDR2 reads SYGVKD. The CDR3 length is 14 residues. Written as DNA, the CDR3 is TGTGCCATCTCGACGGGGGGGTTGACCGGGGAGCTGTTTTTT. Protein: CAISTGGLTGELFF.

A word on this clonotype: A much larger clone lies a single base off, so this may be a read error. The J gene is TRBJ1-5, the V gene TRBV12-3 or TRBV12-4; D is unresolved. Deletions cut 3 bases from V and 4 bases from J, with 13 bases between. This CDR3 has 15 residues. CDR3 nucleotide sequence: TGTGCCAGCAGTTTCTTGGTTTTCGGGAATCAGCCCCAGCATTTT. It yields the protein CASSFLVFGNQPQHF.

The chain links TRBV7-9 to TRBJ2-7, with TRBD1 matching 10 bases. The germline gives CDR1 SEHNR, CDR2 FQNEAQ (reference sequence). The J segment lost 5 bases and the V segment lost 5 bases, leaving 9 bases of the junction unmatched. The CDR3 extends over 15 amino acids. The CDR3 bases are TGTGCCAGCAGCCCCTGGACAGGGGGGTCCGACGAGCAGTACTTC. This translates into CASSPWTGGSDEQYF.

This sequence joins TRBV9 and TRBJ2-2; D remains unclear. Germline CDR1 and CDR2: SGDLS and YYNGEE. Trimming took 1 base from V and 8 from J, leaving 9 bases between them. This CDR3 has 13 residues. The CDR3 here is CASSVTRRGELFF. DNA of the CDR3: TGTGCCAGCAGCGTAACGCGACGGGGGGAGCTGTTTTTT.

This clonotype was detected a few times. The rearrangement joins TRBV20-1 to TRBJ2-4; no definite D call. The CDR3 totals 13 residues. Germline V gene sequence: CDR1 DFQATT, CDR2 SNEGSKA (reference sequence). V lost 6 bases and J 1 base, leaving 10 bases between the germline ends. Written as DNA, the CDR3 is TGCAGTGCCGTGGACCGGGCCAAAAACATTCAGTACTTC. It encodes CSAVDRAKNIQYF.

This clonotype was observed at least ten times. J is TRBJ2-1 and V is TRBV20-1; 9 nucleotides align to TRBD2. The CDR3 runs to 18 residues. Trimming cost V 2 bases and J 7 bases; bases outside gene matches: 18. Germline V CDR1 and CDR2: DFQATT, SNEGSKA (reference sequence). For the CDR3, the DNA is TGCAGTGCTAGACGGTTCGGTAGCGGGAGACACCTTGATAATGAGCAGTTCTTC. Its protein product is CSARRFGSGRHLDNEQFF.

This clonotype was counted many times. The chain couples TRBV29-1 to TRBJ1-2; maybe TRBD1 (5 bases). The germline V and J ends were trimmed by 7 bases and 6 bases, with 12 bases remaining between them. There are 11 residues in the CDR3. Germline V gives CDR1 SQVTM, CDR2 ANQGSEA. CDR3: CSGEQANGYTF. DNA for the CDR3: TGCAGCGGGGAACAGGCGAATGGCTACACCTTC.

This clonotype was recorded a few times. This chain links TRBV7-2 with TRBJ2-4, with D perhaps TRBD1 (7 bases). Trimming removed 5 bases from V and 0 bases from J, with 14 bases in between. The CDR3 sequence is 16 residues long. The germline V gene encodes CDR1 SGHTA and CDR2 FQGNSA. CDR3 region: CASSRRRGLAKNIQYF. The CDR3 DNA reads as TGTGCCAGCAGCCGGAGGAGGGGGCTAGCCAAAAACATTCAGTACTTC. Filled out from reference TRBV7-2 and TRBJ2-4, the complete variable domain reads GAGVSQSPSNKVTEKGKDVELRCDPISGHTALYWYRQSLGQGLEFLIYFQGNSAPDKSGLPSDRFSAERTGGSVSTLTIQRTQQEDSAVYLCASSRRRGLAKNIQYFGAGTRLSVL.

This clonotype was recorded many times. The rearrangement links TRBV2 to TRBJ1-2; 7 nucleotides line up with TRBD1. With 6 bases clipped from V and 2 bases from J, the junction kept 9 bases outside the gene matches. Germline CDR1 is SNHLY and CDR2 is FYNNEI. This CDR3 comprises 15 residues. CDR3 amino acids: CASRTTPGQNYGYTF. The CDR3 DNA reads TGTGCCAGCAGGACCACTCCGGGACAGAACTATGGCTACACCTTC.

This chain joins TRBV4-3 and TRBJ2-7, with D perhaps matching TRBD2 (6 bases). The CDR3 has 13 amino acids. V gave up 0 bases and J gave up 7 bases, with 10 bases separating them. Germline CDR1 is LGHNA and CDR2 is YSLEER. CDR3 nucleotide sequence: TGCGCCAGCAGCCAAGATCGGGGGACGGAGCAGTACTTC. It is translated as CASSQDRGTEQYF.

Only one count was recorded for this clonotype. The chain is built from TRBV5-5 and TRBJ2-7, with D perhaps matching TRBD1 (6 bases). V lost 3 bases to trimming and J lost 0 bases, with 16 bases between them. CDR3 length: 16 residues. Germline CDR1 and CDR2: SGHKS and YYEKEE (reference sequence). The CDR3 sequence is CASSSTRQVSSYEQYF. CDR3 DNA sequence: TGTGCCAGCAGCTCCACTAGACAGGTTAGCTCCTACGAGCAGTACTTC.

The V and J genes are TRBV28 and TRBJ2-4; weak D call: TRBD2 (5 bases). This CDR3 has 15 residues. Germline CDR1 is MDHEN and CDR2 is SYDVKM. Trimming removed 2 bases at V and 7 bases at J, with 15 bases between. CDR3 coding DNA: TGTGCCAGCAGTTTAAACCTAGACGGGATTAACATTCAGTACTTC. Its protein is CASSLNLDGINIQYF.

This chain uses TRBV2 with TRBJ2-3; 9 nucleotides match TRBD2. CDR1 SNHLY and CDR2 FYNNEI come from the germline V gene. The trim removed 4 bases at V and 6 bases at J, leaving 11 bases unmatched. This CDR3 comprises 16 residues. This chain's CDR3 is CASSAFGGGGLDTQYF. CDR3 nucleotides: TGTGCCAGCAGTGCGTTCGGCGGGGGGGGCTTGGATACGCAGTATTTT.

This clonotype appeared many times. DNA for the CDR3: TGTGCCAGCAGACCCTGGACTAGCGGGGGGGCCCGGCAGTTCTTC. Translating gives CASRPWTSGGARQFF. The V call is TRBV2, the J call TRBJ2-1, with 15 bases matching TRBD2. The junction had 9 bases not matched to a gene; V was cut back by 6 bases and J by 12 bases. Germline loops: CDR1 SNHLY, CDR2 FYNNEI. This CDR3 region has 15 residues.

The chain uses TRBV7-2 and TRBJ2-7; no firm D call. V was cut by 5 bases and J by 12 bases, with 17 bases left in between. Germline loops: CDR1 SGHTA, CDR2 FQGNSA. The CDR3 consists of 12 residues. This chain's CDR3 is CASSPQPPVLYF. CDR3 nucleotides: TGTGCCAGCAGCCCCCAGCCCCCGGTGCTGTACTTC.

This clonotype was seen more than once but under ten times. J is TRBJ2-7 and V is TRBV28, with D tentatively TRBD1 (6 bases). CDR1 is MDHEN and CDR2 is SYDVKM in the germline V gene. V was cut by 6 bases and J by 10 bases, with 13 bases left in between. The length of the CDR3 is 11 residues. CDR3 region: CASSPRGYQYF. DNA of the CDR3: TGTGCCAGCAGCCCGAGGGGGTATCAGTACTTC.

The chain links TRBV12-3 or TRBV12-4 to TRBJ2-5; D might be TRBD2 (6 bases). Trimming took 7 bases from V and 7 from J, leaving 7 bases between them. This CDR3 contains 10 residues. This CDR3 is CASMGGTQYF. As DNA, the CDR3 is TGTGCCAGCATGGGGGGGACCCAGTACTTC.

This clonotype showed up just a few times. V and J are TRBV7-2 and TRBJ2-3; either TRBD1 or TRBD2 may supply D (5 bases each). Looked up from germline, CDR1 is SGHTA and CDR2 is FQGNSA. The CDR3 is 14 amino acids. Trimming pared 3 bases from V and 3 bases from J, leaving 10 bases between. The CDR3 sequence: CASSLRWGTDTQYF. CDR3 DNA: TGTGCCAGCAGCTTGAGGTGGGGGACAGATACGCAGTATTTT.

The chain employs TRBV6-2 or TRBV6-3 and TRBJ2-7, with 7 bases that match TRBD1. The V gene's germline CDR1 is MNHEY and CDR2 SVGEGT. This CDR3 spans 14 amino acids. Trimming at V came to 8 bases and at J to 3 bases, leaving 10 bases not matched to a gene. CDR3 amino acids: CASFDPGQSYEQYF. CDR3 coding DNA: TGTGCCAGCTTCGACCCGGGACAGAGCTACGAGCAGTACTTC.